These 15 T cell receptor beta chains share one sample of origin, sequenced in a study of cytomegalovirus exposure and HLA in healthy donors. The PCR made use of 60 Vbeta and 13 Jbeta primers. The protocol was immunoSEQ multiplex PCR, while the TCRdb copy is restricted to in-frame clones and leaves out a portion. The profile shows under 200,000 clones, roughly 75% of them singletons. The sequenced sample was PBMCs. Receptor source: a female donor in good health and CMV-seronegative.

For the CDR3, the DNA is TGTGCCATCAGTAGCGGGAGGGCCCTAAATGAGCAGTTCTTC. Protein product: CAISSGRALNEQFF. The chain joins TRBV10-3 to TRBJ2-1, with 10 bases identical to TRBD2. Losses at the gene ends were 5 bases for V and 7 bases for J; bases not matched to a gene: 5. CDR3 length: 14 residues. Germline lookup yields CDR1 ENHRY and CDR2 SYGVKD.

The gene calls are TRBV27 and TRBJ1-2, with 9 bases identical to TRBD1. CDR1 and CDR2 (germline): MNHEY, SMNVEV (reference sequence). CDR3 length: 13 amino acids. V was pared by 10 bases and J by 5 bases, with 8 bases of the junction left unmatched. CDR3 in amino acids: CATNRGPGYGYTF. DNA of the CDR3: TGTGCCACTAACAGGGGGCCTGGATATGGCTACACCTTC.

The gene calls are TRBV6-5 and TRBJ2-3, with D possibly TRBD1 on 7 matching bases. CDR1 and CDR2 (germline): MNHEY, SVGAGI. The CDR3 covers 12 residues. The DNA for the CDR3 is TGTGCAACAGGGGAGGGCACAGATACGCAGTATTTT. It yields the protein CATGEGTDTQYF.

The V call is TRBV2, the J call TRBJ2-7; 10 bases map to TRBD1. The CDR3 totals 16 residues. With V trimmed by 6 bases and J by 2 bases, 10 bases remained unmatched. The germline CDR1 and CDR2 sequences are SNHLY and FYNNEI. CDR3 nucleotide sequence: TGTGCCAGCAGCGCCCTGCTGGGACAGGGGACCTACGAGCAGTACTTC. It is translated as CASSALLGQGTYEQYF.

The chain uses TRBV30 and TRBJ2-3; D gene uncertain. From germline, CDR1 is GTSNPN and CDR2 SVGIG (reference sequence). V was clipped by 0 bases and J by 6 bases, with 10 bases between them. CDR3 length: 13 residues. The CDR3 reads CAWSVLPRDTQYF. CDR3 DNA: TGTGCCTGGAGTGTACTCCCGAGGGATACGCAGTATTTT.

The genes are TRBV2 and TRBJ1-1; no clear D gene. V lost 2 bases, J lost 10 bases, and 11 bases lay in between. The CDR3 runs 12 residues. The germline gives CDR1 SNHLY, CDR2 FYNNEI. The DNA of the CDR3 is TGTGCCAGCAGTGAAATACTGTCTGGAGCTTTCTTT. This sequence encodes CASSEILSGAFF. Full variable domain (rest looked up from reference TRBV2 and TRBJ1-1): EPEVTQTPSHQVTQMGQEVILRCVPISNHLYFYWYRQILGQKVEFLVSFYNNEISEKSEIFDDQFSVERPDGSNFTLKIRSTKLEDSAMYFCASSEILSGAFFGQGTRLTVV.

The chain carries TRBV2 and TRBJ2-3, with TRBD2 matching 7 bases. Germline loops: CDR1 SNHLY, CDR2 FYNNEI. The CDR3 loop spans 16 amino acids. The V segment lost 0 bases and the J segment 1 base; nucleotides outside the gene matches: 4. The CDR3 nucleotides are TGTGCCAGCAGTGAAGCGGGGAGGGCGGGCACAGATACGCAGTATTTT. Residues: CASSEAGRAGTDTQYF.

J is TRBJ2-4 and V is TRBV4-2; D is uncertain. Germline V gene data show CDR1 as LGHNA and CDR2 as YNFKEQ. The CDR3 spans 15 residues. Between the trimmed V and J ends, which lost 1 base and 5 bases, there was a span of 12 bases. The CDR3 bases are TGTGCCAGCAGCCAAGGAATTGCCACAGAAAACATTCAGTACTTC. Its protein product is CASSQGIATENIQYF.

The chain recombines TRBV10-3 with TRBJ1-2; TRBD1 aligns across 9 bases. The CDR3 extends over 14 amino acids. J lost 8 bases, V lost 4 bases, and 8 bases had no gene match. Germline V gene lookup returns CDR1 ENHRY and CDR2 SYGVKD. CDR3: CAISGGQGFRGYTF. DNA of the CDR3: TGTGCCATCAGTGGGGGACAGGGATTCAGGGGCTACACCTTC.

CDR3 coding DNA: TGTGCCAGCAGTTTTTCCGGGACATCACCCGAAGCTTTCTTT. Translated, it gives CASSFSGTSPEAFF. The genes are TRBV28 and TRBJ1-1, with a possible D match to TRBD1 (6 bases). Trimming took 3 bases from V and 8 from J, leaving 16 bases between them. The germline V gene has CDR1 MDHEN and CDR2 SYDVKM. The CDR3 is 14 residues long.

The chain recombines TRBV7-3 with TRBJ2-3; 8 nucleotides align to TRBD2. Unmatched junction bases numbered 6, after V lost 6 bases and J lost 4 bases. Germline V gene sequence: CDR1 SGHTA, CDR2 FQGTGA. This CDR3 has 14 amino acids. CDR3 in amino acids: CASRLGGAADTQYF. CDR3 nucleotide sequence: TGTGCCAGCAGGCTCGGGGGGGCCGCAGATACGCAGTATTTT.

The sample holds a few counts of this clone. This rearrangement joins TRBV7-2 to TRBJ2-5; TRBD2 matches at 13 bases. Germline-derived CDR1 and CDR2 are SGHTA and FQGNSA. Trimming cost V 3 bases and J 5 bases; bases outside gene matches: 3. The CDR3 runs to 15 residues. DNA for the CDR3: TGTGCCAGCAGCTTCCGGACTAGCGGGGGTGAGACCCAGTACTTC. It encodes CASSFRTSGGETQYF.

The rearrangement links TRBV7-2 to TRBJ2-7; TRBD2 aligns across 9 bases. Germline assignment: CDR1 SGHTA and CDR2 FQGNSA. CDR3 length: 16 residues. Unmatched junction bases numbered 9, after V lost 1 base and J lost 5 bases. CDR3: CASSLELGAGGNEQYF. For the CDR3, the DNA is TGTGCCAGCAGCTTAGAACTAGGAGCGGGAGGTAACGAGCAGTACTTC.

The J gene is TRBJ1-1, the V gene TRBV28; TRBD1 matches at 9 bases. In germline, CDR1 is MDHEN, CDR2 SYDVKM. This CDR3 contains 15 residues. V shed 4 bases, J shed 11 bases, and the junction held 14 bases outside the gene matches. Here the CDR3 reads CASSSPGQGPSEAFF. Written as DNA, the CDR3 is TGTGCCAGCAGTTCCCCTGGACAGGGGCCAAGCGAGGCTTTCTTT.

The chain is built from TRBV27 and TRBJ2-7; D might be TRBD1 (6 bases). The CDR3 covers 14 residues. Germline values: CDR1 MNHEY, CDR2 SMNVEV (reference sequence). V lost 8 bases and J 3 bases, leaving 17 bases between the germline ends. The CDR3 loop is CASRKEARGYEQYF. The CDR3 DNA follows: TGTGCCAGCCGTAAAGAGGCCAGGGGCTACGAGCAGTACTTC.